This record covers a single T cell receptor (beta chain). The data originate from a study of OX40 agonist ivuxolimab in advanced cancers. Here immunoSEQ multiplex PCR was the method, and the copy in TCRdb shows in-frame clones only, minus some. The sample lists about 22,000 clones; about 88% were seen once. Germline V gene data show CDR1 as SGHNT and CDR2 as YYREEE (reference sequence). The CDR3 is 12 amino acids. Trimming took off 3 bases at V and 4 bases at J, with 2 bases between the two ends. This TCR derives from an adult with an advanced solid tumor such as melanoma, head and neck, liver or kidney cancer. V and J are TRBV5-4 and TRBJ2-6; no reliable D call. The sequenced sample was CD4+ or CD8+ T cells sorted from blood, obtained in a trial of the OX40 agonist ivuxolimab. CDR3: CASSSGANVLTF. DNA of the CDR3: TGTGCCAGCAGCTCGGGGGCCAACGTCCTGACTTTC.